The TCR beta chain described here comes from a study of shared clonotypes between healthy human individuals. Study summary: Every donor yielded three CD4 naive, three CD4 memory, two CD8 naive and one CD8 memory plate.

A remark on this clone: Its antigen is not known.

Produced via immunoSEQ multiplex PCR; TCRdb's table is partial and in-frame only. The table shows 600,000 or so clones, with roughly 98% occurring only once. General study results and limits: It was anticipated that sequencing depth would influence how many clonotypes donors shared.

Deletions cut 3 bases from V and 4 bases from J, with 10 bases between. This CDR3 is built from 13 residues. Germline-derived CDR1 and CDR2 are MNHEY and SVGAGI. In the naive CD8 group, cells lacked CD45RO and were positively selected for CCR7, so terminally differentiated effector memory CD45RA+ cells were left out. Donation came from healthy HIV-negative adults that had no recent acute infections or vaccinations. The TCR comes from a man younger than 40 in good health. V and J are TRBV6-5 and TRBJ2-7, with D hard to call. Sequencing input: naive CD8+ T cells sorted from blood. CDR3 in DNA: TGTGCCAGCAGTTATGGCAACGCTTACGAGCAGTACTTC. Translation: CASSYGNAYEQYF.